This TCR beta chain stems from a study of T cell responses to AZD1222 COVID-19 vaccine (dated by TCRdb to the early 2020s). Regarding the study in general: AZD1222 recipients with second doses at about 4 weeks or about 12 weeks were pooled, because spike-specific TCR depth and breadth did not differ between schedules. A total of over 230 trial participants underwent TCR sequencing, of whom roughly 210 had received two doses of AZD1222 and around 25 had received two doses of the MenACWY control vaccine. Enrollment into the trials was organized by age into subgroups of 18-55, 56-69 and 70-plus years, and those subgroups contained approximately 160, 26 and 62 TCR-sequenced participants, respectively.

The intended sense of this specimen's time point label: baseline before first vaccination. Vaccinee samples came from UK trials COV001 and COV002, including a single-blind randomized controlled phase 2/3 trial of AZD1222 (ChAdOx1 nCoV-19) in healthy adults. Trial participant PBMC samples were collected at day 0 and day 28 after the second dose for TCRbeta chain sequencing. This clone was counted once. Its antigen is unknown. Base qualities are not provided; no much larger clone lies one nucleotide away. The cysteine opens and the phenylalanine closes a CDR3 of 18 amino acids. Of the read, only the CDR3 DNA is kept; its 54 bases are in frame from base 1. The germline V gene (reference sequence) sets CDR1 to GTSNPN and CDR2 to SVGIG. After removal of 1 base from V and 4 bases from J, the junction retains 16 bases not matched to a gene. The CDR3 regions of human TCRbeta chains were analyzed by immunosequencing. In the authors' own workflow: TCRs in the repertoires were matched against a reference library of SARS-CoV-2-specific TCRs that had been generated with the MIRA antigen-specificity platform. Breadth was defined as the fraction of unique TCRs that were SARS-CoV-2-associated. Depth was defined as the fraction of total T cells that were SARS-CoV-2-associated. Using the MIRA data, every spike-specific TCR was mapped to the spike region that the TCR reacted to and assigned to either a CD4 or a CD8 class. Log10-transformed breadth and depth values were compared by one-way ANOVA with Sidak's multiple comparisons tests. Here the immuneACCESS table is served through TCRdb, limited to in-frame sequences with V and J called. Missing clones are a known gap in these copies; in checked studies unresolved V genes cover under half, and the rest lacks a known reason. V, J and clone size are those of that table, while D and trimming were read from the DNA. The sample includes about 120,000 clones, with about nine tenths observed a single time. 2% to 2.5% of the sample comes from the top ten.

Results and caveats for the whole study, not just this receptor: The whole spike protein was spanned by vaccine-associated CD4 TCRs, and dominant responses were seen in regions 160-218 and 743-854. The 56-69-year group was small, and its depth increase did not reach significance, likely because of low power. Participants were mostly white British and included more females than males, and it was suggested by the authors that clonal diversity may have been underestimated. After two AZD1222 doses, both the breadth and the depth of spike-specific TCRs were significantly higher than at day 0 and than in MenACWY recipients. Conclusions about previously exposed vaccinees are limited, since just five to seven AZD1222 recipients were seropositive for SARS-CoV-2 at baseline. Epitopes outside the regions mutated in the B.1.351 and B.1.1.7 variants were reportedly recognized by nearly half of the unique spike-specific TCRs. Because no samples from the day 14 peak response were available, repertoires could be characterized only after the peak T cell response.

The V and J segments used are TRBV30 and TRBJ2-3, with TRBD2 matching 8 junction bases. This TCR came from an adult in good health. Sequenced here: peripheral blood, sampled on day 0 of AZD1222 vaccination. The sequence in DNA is TGTGCCTGGAGTGACCTAGCGGGTGCACCTTTACACGCAGATACGCAGTATTTT. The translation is CAWSDLAGAPLHADTQYF.